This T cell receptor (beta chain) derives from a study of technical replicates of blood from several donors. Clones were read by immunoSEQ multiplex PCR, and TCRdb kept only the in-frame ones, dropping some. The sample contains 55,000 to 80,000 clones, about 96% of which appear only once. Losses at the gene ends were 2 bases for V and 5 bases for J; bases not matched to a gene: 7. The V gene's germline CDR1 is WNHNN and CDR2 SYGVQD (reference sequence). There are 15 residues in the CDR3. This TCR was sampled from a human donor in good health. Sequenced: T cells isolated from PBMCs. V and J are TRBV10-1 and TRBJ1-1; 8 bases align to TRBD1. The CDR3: CASSEARTGMTEAFF. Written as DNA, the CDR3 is TGCGCCAGCAGTGAGGCCCGGACAGGGATGACTGAAGCTTTCTTT.